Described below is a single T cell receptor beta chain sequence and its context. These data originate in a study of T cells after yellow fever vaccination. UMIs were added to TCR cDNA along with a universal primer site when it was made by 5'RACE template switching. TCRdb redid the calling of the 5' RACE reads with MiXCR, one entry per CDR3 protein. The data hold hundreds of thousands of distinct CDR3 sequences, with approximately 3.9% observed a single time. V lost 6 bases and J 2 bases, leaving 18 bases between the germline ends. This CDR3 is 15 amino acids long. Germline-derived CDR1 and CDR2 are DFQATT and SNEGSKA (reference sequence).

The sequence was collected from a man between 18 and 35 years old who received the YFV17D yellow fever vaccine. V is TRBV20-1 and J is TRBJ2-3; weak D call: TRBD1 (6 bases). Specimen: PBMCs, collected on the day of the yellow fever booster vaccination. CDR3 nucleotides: TGCAGTGCCACGGGACAAGGGGAGTTCACAGATACGCAGTATTTT. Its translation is CSATGQGEFTDTQYF.